The source of this T cell receptor (beta chain) is a study of T cells in Graves' hyperthyroidism and ophthalmopathy (dated by TCRdb to about 2019). As for the study more broadly: Peripheral blood samples were taken at the time of initial diagnosis, prior to any treatment. For training and testing, the 80 to 100 patients in the discovery cohort were randomly divided in a 7:3 ratio. Following sampling, methimazole starting at 30 mg daily was given to hyperthyroidism patients, and high-dose intravenous methylprednisolone was given to ophthalmopathy patients. Whether ophthalmopathy could be predicted prospectively was tested in an independent validation cohort made up of approximately 19 hyperthyroidism patients plus 17 patients who later progressed to ophthalmopathy. TCR Vbeta CDR3 sequencing of 140 or so peripheral blood samples (over 40 ophthalmopathy, roughly 72 hyperthyroidism and roughly 17 progressor patients) is reported in the paper. TCR V-J signatures able to tell the groups apart were searched for in a discovery cohort of 100 patients, of whom 43 had Graves' ophthalmopathy and 55 to 60 had stable Graves' hyperthyroidism. The study also compared thyroid tissue and blood T-cell repertoires from 6 or 7 Graves' hyperthyroidism patients.

This clonotype was seen many times. Its antigen is still unknown. Base qualities are missing; no much larger clone stands one base away. Taken from cysteine to phenylalanine, the CDR3 has 14 residues. Only the CDR3 region is kept as DNA, spanning 42 bases read in frame from base 1. The germline V end is reduced by 6 bases and the J end by 4 bases; junction bases left unmatched: 7. Ophthalmopathy patients had moderately to severely active disease, with a Clinical Activity Score of 3 or more, a NOSPECS grade of 4 or more, and a disease duration of less than 3 months. Patients with uncontrolled infections, other autoimmune diseases, pregnancy or lactation were excluded. Clinical symptoms, serum thyroxine and TRAb, thyroid ultrasound, and orbital computed tomography formed the basis for the diagnoses. PBMCs were isolated from 10 ml of fresh peripheral blood by Ficoll-Paque density gradient centrifugation. Total RNA was extracted with Trizol reagent, and quality was checked on an Agilent 2100 Bioanalyzer.

Here is what the overall study found, with its caveats: Ophthalmopathy was separated from stable hyperthyroidism by a 13 V-J signature model, with over 85% sensitivity and 81% to 82% specificity obtained in cross-validation and 80%/75% obtained in testing. Most expanded thyroid clonotypes (frequency above 0.001) were also found in blood, which suggests that blood repertoires may mirror thyroid immune responses. In validation, progression to ophthalmopathy was predicted by the model with almost 71% sensitivity and nearly 75% specificity, a median of approximately 6.5 months before onset. Sample size was not statistically predetermined, and blinding of investigators to group allocation was not performed.

The TCR beta CDR3 regions were amplified from the RNA transcripts. A first-round RT-PCR of the TCR CDR3 used the HTBI primer set with the Qiagen OneStep RT-PCR kit. Libraries were constructed in a second round of multiplex PCR, after which size selection and purification were performed. Libraries were sequenced paired-end with 100 bp reads on an Illumina HiSeq2000. The authors' pipeline ran thus. SOAPnuke was used to process the raw data, removing reads that contained adapters or uncalled bases, had a mean Phred below 15, or lacked an exact match to the constant primer or identifier. COPE v1.2.5 was used to merge high-quality paired reads, and clonotypes were defined as unique nucleotide sequences. MiTCR v1.1 was used to align the clonotypes against IMGT TRBV, TRBD and TRBJ reference segments. The analysis was restricted to V-J combinations with a frequency above 0.0001, which together covered roughly 99% of the repertoires. The TCS score was defined as F50 (clonal expansion) divided by E x V (chaos), with BLOSUM62-based TCRdist calculated between CDR3 peptides within each V-J. Welch's t-statistics and random forest reduced 450 to 600 V-J features to 13, which were used in a naive Bayes classifier (R e1071). Starting from the raw public reads, TCRdb applied fastp trimming at Q25, assembled clones with MiXCR and retained in-frame beta chains. Rows with a matching CDR3 protein are joined into one entry that keeps the most common DNA and genes. TCRdb, not the authors, supplied the V and J calls. Across this sample there are around 490,000 distinct CDR3 sequences, with less than 20% seen only once. The ten largest clonotypes hold roughly 44% of the sample.

The rearranged segments are TRBV12-3 or TRBV12-4 and TRBJ1-1; the junction holds 8 bases that match TRBD1. The sample consisted of blood. This TCR was recovered from a man aged 40-49 years with Graves' ophthalmopathy. The nucleotide sequence reads TGTGCCAGCAGAGCGCAGGGGGCTTTCACTGAAGCTTTCTTT. The translation is CASRAQGAFTEAFF.